The clone carrying this T cell receptor beta chain was seen a handful of times. As yet, its antigen is unknown. Researchers made TCR beta libraries by using iRepertoire HTBI primers and running Arm-PCR on CDR3 regions. TCRdb re-called the multiplex PCR reads with MiXCR, one entry per CDR3 protein. Of about 470,000 distinct CDR3 sequences in the sample, approximately 21% were seen once. The data stem from a study of regulatory T cells in long-lasting Graves disease. General observations from the study: Newly diagnosed patients had higher TCR diversity than persistent Graves' patients did.

The CDR3 is 14 amino acids. The V and J ends lost 4 bases and 7 bases, in that order; junction bases with no gene match: 9. The germline V gene has CDR1 SGHRS and CDR2 YFSETQ. Described time point: persistent/refractory GD, antithyroid drugs over 5 years with positive TRAb. PBMC RNA was the source of the TCR library. The sequenced sample was peripheral blood mononuclear cells (PBMCs), obtained when the disease was refractory, from a patient treated with antithyroid drugs. V usage is TRBV5-1 and J usage is TRBJ2-7, with 9 bases identical to TRBD1. The clonotype was recovered from a female donor with Graves disease. The CDR3 region is CASSPGQGMGEQYF. The CDR3 DNA reads as TGCGCCAGCAGCCCCGGACAGGGGATGGGTGAGCAGTACTTC.